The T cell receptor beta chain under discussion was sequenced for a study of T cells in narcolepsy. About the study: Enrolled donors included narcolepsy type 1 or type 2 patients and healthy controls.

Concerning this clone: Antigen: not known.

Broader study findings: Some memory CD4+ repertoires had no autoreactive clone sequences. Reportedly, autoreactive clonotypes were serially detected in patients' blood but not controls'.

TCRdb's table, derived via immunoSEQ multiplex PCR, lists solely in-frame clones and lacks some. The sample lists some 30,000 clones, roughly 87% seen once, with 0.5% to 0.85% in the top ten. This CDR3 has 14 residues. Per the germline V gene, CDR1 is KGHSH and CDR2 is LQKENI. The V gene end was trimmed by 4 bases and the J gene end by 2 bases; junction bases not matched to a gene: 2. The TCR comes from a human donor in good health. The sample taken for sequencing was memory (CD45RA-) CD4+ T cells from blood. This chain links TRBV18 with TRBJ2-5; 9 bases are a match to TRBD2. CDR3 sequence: CASSRLAVQETQYF. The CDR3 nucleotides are TGTGCCAGCTCACGACTAGCGGTACAAGAGACCCAGTACTTC.